Listed below are T cell receptor beta chains from one sample, sequenced in a study of regulatory T cells in long-lasting Graves disease. One entry per CDR3 protein, called by TCRdb with MiXCR from the multiplex PCR reads. The sample lists under 300,000 distinct CDR3 sequences, around 20% seen once, with 22% in the top ten. Sequencing used peripheral blood mononuclear cells (PBMCs), obtained at new diagnosis, from a patient treated with antithyroid drugs. These receptors were obtained from a female donor with Graves disease. Each CDR3 is given with its conserved first and last residue. Each record gives: D gene, CDR3 length, clone size, J gene, V gene, CDR3 protein, CDR3 DNA. A D gene is named only where the DNA matches it firmly. Only part of the rows carry a size: once, few, many, or a class if the clone is expanded.

>TRBD1|17|NA|TRBJ1-4|TRBV2
CASSEMDRGQFNEKLFF
TGTGCCAGCAGTGAAATGGACAGGGGGCAGTTTAATGAAAAACTGTTTTTT
>NA|14|many|TRBJ1-1|TRBV11-3
CASSLHPVNTEAFF
TGTGCCAGCAGCCTCCACCCAGTTAACACTGAAGCTTTCTTT
>NA|12|many|TRBJ2-1|TRBV30
CAWAGSYNEQFF
TGTGCCTGGGCGGGCTCCTACAATGAGCAGTTCTTC
>NA|12|many|TRBJ2-1|TRBV20-1
CSATEIYNEQFF
TGCAGTGCGACGGAGATCTACAATGAGCAGTTCTTC
>NA|17|many|TRBJ1-2|TRBV12-3/TRBV12-4
CASSLAGALEGYYGYTF
TGTGCCAGCAGTTTAGCAGGGGCACTCGAAGGATACTATGGCTACACCTTC
>NA|13|NA|TRBJ1-6|TRBV20-1
CSATPAQNSPLHF
TGCAGTGCAACCCCGGCCCAAAATTCACCCCTCCACTTT
>NA|15|many|TRBJ2-7|TRBV20-1
CSATPLAANSYEQYF
TGCAGTGCTACACCCTTAGCGGCTAACTCCTACGAGCAGTACTTC
>TRBD1|15|many|TRBJ2-2|TRBV7-9
CASSRDRGYTGELFF
TGTGCCAGCAGCCGGGACAGGGGTTACACCGGGGAGCTGTTTTTT
>NA|16|many|TRBJ2-3|TRBV5-8
CASSPSLGTPYDTQYF
TGTGCCAGCAGCCCAAGTCTCGGGACACCATACGATACGCAGTATTTT
>NA|16|many|TRBJ2-3|TRBV10-3
CAISGDYARGRDTQYF
TGTGCCATCAGTGGAGACTATGCAAGGGGTAGGGATACGCAGTATTTT
>NA|16|many|TRBJ2-5|TRBV7-9
CASSSHLQQSGVTQYF
TGTGCCAGCAGCTCGCACTTACAGCAATCCGGGGTGACCCAGTACTTC
>NA|13|many|TRBJ1-1|TRBV24-1
CATSDLDNTEAFF
TGTGCCACCAGTGATTTGGACAACACTGAAGCTTTCTTT
>NA|13|many|TRBJ2-5|TRBV6-9
CASSYGIQETQYF
TGTGCCAGCAGTTACGGGATACAAGAGACCCAGTACTTC
>TRBD2|14|many|TRBJ2-1|TRBV20-1
CSALAGSSYNEQFF
TGCAGTGCTTTAGCGGGGAGCTCCTACAATGAGCAGTTCTTC
>TRBD1|14|NA|TRBJ1-4|TRBV7-9
CASSRTGEVEKLFF
TGTGCCAGCAGCAGAACAGGGGAGGTTGAAAAACTGTTTTTT
>NA|15|many|TRBJ1-3|TRBV2
CASSEDVYSGNTIYF
TGTGCCAGCAGTGAGGACGTATACTCTGGAAACACCATATATTTT
>NA|14|NA|TRBJ1-4|TRBV27
CASSSKQGDEKLFF
TGTGCCAGCAGTTCGAAACAGGGAGATGAAAAACTGTTTTTT
>TRBD2|16|many|TRBJ2-1|TRBV20-1
CSARVSLADLYNEQFF
TGCAGTGCTAGAGTGTCGCTAGCGGACCTATACAATGAGCAGTTCTTC
>TRBD2|17|many|TRBJ2-7|TRBV18
CASSVTSGSGLLGEQYF
TGTGCCAGCTCAGTAACTAGCGGGAGTGGATTATTGGGCGAGCAGTACTTC
>NA|17|NA|TRBJ2-7|TRBV7-3
CASSLKPRGSVSYEQYF
TGTGCCAGCAGCTTAAAACCCCGGGGTAGCGTCTCCTACGAGCAGTACTTC
>NA|15|many|TRBJ1-3|TRBV18
CASSPPALRGNTIYF
TGTGCCAGCTCACCACCGGCGTTAAGAGGAAACACCATATATTTT
>NA|15|many|TRBJ2-7|TRBV18
CASSPRTGTPYEQYF
TGTGCCAGCTCACCACGGACCGGGACCCCCTACGAGCAGTACTTC
>NA|15|many|TRBJ2-7|TRBV2
CASAPRVRPTYEQYF
TGTGCCAGCGCGCCCAGGGTTAGGCCAACCTACGAGCAGTACTTC
>NA|15|many|TRBJ2-4|TRBV7-2
CASSLDGAAKNIQYF
TGTGCCAGCAGCTTAGACGGGGCAGCCAAAAACATTCAGTACTTC
>TRBD1|15|many|TRBJ2-7|TRBV7-2
CASSSIDRGTYEQYF
TGTGCCAGCAGCTCGATAGACAGGGGGACCTACGAGCAGTACTTC
>TRBD2|15|many|TRBJ2-1|TRBV5-5
CASSTLAGSYNEQFF
TGTGCCAGCAGTACCCTAGCGGGCTCCTACAATGAGCAGTTCTTC